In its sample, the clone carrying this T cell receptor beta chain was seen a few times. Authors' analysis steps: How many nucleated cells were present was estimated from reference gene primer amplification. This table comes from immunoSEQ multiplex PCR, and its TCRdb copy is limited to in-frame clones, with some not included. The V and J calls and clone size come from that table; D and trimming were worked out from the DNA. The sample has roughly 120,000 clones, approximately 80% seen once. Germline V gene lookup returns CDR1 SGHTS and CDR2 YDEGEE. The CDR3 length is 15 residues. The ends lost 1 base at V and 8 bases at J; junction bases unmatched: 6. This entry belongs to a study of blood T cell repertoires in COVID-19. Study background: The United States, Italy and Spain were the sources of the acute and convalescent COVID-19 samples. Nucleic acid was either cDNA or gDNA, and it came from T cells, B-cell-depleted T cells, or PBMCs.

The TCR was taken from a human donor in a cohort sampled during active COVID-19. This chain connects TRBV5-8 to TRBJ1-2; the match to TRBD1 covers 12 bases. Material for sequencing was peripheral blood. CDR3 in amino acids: CASSLLSGTGGGYTF. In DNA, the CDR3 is TGTGCCAGCAGCTTGCTCTCCGGGACAGGGGGCGGCTACACCTTC.